Presented here are 20 T cell receptor beta chains from one specimen sequenced in a study of blood T cell repertoires in COVID-19. Profiled with immunoSEQ multiplex PCR; TCRdb holds only in-frame clones, not every one. The sample lists almost 200,000 clones, less than 90% occurring once. Source material: peripheral blood. The receptors come from a woman in her seventies with acute or convalescent COVID-19.

The chain couples TRBV6-5 to TRBJ1-5, with 10 bases identical to TRBD1. Germline CDR1 reads MNHEY; CDR2 reads SVGAGI. The V and J ends lost 7 bases and 7 bases, in that order; junction bases with no gene match: 7. The CDR3 covers 14 residues. The CDR3 region has the DNA TGTGCCAGCAACTGGGACAGGGGAGGACAGCCCCAGCATTTT. Protein product: CASNWDRGGQPQHF.

The V and J genes are TRBV28 and TRBJ2-1, with 9 bases aligning to TRBD2. Germline CDR1 MDHEN, CDR2 SYDVKM. This CDR3 region has 14 residues. Trimming at V came to 3 bases and at J to 4 bases, leaving 1 base not matched to a gene. CDR3 coding DNA: TGTGCCAGCAGTTTGAGCGGGAGGTACAATGAGCAGTTCTTC. Residues: CASSLSGRYNEQFF.

The chain joins TRBV15 to TRBJ2-5, with D perhaps matching TRBD1 (6 bases). Trimming removed 0 bases from V and 4 bases from J, with 12 bases in between. The CDR3 is 15 amino acids. Germline-derived CDR1 and CDR2 are LNHNV and YYDKDF (reference sequence). The CDR3 spells CATSREGGIGETQYF. The DNA of the CDR3 is TGTGCCACCAGCAGAGAAGGGGGAATCGGAGAGACCCAGTACTTC.

This clone was observed a handful of times. CDR3 in amino acids: CASSPSGAGANTIYF. As DNA, the CDR3 is TGTGCCAGCAGCCCCTCAGGCGCAGGGGCAAACACCATATATTTT. The genes are TRBV3-1 (or the pseudogene TRBV3-2) and TRBJ1-3, with D possibly being TRBD1 (6 bases). The CDR3 extends over 15 amino acids. Germline assignment: CDR1 LGHDT and CDR2 YNNKEL (reference sequence). The germline V and J ends were trimmed by 4 bases and 6 bases, with 16 bases remaining between them.

The rearrangement joins TRBV28 to TRBJ1-2, with D perhaps TRBD1 (6 bases). CDR3 length: 14 residues. Germline-derived CDR1 and CDR2 are MDHEN and SYDVKM. V lost 9 bases to trimming and J lost 4 bases, with 18 bases between them. The CDR3 DNA reads TGTGCCAGTACTACAGGGACGGTAATCTATGGCTACACCTTC. Encoded protein: CASTTGTVIYGYTF.

This clone was seen only a few times. The sample has other DNA sequences that encode this CDR3 too. The gene calls are TRBV19 and TRBJ1-1, with 7 bases aligning to TRBD1. The germline V gene has CDR1 LNHDA and CDR2 SQIVND (reference sequence). This CDR3 spans 13 amino acids. The J segment lost 2 bases and the V segment lost 5 bases, leaving 2 bases of the junction unmatched. In DNA form, the CDR3 reads TGTGCCAGTAGTCGACAGGGAAACACTGAAGCTTTCTTT. Protein: CASSRQGNTEAFF. Complete variable domain (other parts from reference TRBV19 and TRBJ1-1): DGGITQSPKYLFRKEGQNVTLSCEQNLNHDAMYWYRQDPGQGLRLIYYSQIVNDFQKGDIAEGYSVSREKKESFPLTVTSAQKNPTAFYLCASSRQGNTEAFFGQGTRLTVV.

The chain recombines TRBV7-3 with TRBJ1-1; D gene ambiguous. Between the trimmed V and J ends, which lost 5 bases and 9 bases, there was a span of 13 bases. The CDR3 is 12 amino acids. Per germline, CDR1 SGHTA and CDR2 FQGTGA. The CDR3 is CASSRLPGQAFF. CDR3 in DNA: TGTGCCAGCAGCCGTTTACCGGGTCAAGCTTTCTTT.

This chain connects TRBV5-1 to TRBJ2-7, with a possible D match to TRBD2 (6 bases). This CDR3 has 16 amino acids. Germline V gives CDR1 SGHRS, CDR2 YFSETQ. V was shortened by 4 bases and J by 7 bases, with 24 bases between the two germline ends. The CDR3: CASSSLGLPGAQEQYF. Written as DNA, the CDR3 is TGCGCCAGCAGCAGCCTCGGATTACCGGGAGCCCAGGAGCAGTACTTC. The whole variable domain, filled in from reference TRBV5-1 and TRBJ2-7, reads KAGVTQTPRYLIKTRGQQVTLSCSPISGHRSVSWYQQTPGQGLQFLFEYFSETQRNKGNFPGRFSGRQFSNSRSEMNVSTLELGDSALYLCASSSLGLPGAQEQYFGPGTRLTVT.

The chain couples TRBV7-2 to TRBJ2-5; tentatively, D is TRBD2 (5 bases). Germline V gene lookup returns CDR1 SGHTA and CDR2 FQGNSA. V lost 0 bases, J lost 7 bases, and 9 bases lay in between. The CDR3 runs to 13 residues. The CDR3: CASSLAPEGTQYF. CDR3 in DNA: TGTGCCAGCAGCTTAGCGCCCGAGGGGACCCAGTACTTC.

Details on this clone: The identical CDR3 is also encoded by other nucleotide sequences in the sample. This rearrangement joins TRBV12-3 or TRBV12-4 to TRBJ1-1; D is uncertain. V was cut by 3 bases and J by 5 bases, with 4 bases left in between. The CDR3 is made up of 11 amino acids. The CDR3 DNA follows: TGTGCCAGCAGTTTGAGGACTGAAGCTTTCTTT. This gives the protein CASSLRTEAFF.

V is TRBV14 and J is TRBJ1-1; D perhaps matches TRBD1 (5 bases). The germline V gene encodes CDR1 SGHDN and CDR2 FVKESK. The V end was cut by 3 bases, the J end by 1 base, with 9 bases between. This CDR3 comprises 14 residues. CDR3 sequence (DNA): TGTGCCAGCAGCCAGGGACTTCCGAACACTGAAGCTTTCTTT. Translation: CASSQGLPNTEAFF. Complete variable domain (other parts from reference TRBV14 and TRBJ1-1): EAGVTQFPSHSVIEKGQTVTLRCDPISGHDNLYWYRRVMGKEIKFLLHFVKESKQDESGMPNNRFLAERTGGTYSTLKVQPAELEDSGVYFCASSQGLPNTEAFFGQGTRLTVV.

The chain combines TRBV10-3 with TRBJ2-2; 10 positions match TRBD2. This CDR3 is built from 13 residues. J was trimmed by 7 bases and V by 10 bases; bases with no gene match: 6. Germline values: CDR1 ENHRY, CDR2 SYGVKD. CDR3 sequence reads: CATSGSKGGELFF. The CDR3, as DNA: TGTGCCACTAGCGGGAGTAAGGGCGGGGAGCTGTTTTTT.

The rearrangement links TRBV7-3 to TRBJ2-3; the match to TRBD2 covers 8 bases. Unmatched junction bases numbered 2, after V lost 3 bases and J lost 0 bases. Germline-derived CDR1 and CDR2 are SGHTA and FQGTGA. The CDR3 consists of 15 residues. The CDR3 DNA is TGTGCCAGCAGCTTCGCTAGCGGGAGCACAGATACGCAGTATTTT. It translates to CASSFASGSTDTQYF.

J is TRBJ1-1 and V is TRBV28; 8 bases are a match to TRBD1. Per the germline V gene, CDR1 is MDHEN and CDR2 is SYDVKM. After removal of 6 bases from V and 9 bases from J, the junction contained 6 bases not matched to a gene. This CDR3 is 12 amino acids long. In DNA, the CDR3 is TGTGCCAGCAGCAGGGGGCAGGGCAAAGCTTTCTTT. Amino acids: CASSRGQGKAFF.

The genes are TRBV6-6 and TRBJ1-5, with 9 nucleotides matching TRBD1. This CDR3 spans 14 amino acids. The V gene's germline CDR1 is MNHNY and CDR2 SVGAGI (reference sequence). With V trimmed by 7 bases and J by 7 bases, 8 bases remained unmatched. The CDR3 region is CASNLGQGSQPQHF. In nucleotides, the CDR3 is TGTGCCAGCAATTTGGGACAGGGATCCCAGCCCCAGCATTTT.

This sequence joins TRBV11-2 and TRBJ1-2; 7 bases fit TRBD1. Per germline, CDR1 SGHAT and CDR2 FQNNGV. Trimming took 5 bases from V and 8 from J; bases not matched to a gene: 8. The CDR3 length is 13 residues. The CDR3 protein is CASSPRQGTGYTF. CDR3 DNA: TGTGCCAGCAGCCCGCGACAGGGTACCGGCTACACCTTC.

The rearrangement uses TRBV6-5 and TRBJ2-2, with 8 positions matching TRBD1. CDR3 length: 14 amino acids. Per germline, CDR1 MNHEY and CDR2 SVGAGI. After removal of 5 bases from V and 6 bases from J, the junction contained 5 bases not matched to a gene. The CDR3 is CASSHQGAAGELFF. The CDR3 DNA follows: TGTGCCAGCAGTCACCAGGGGGCTGCCGGGGAGCTGTTTTTT.

A single count supports this clone. The V gene is TRBV12-3 or TRBV12-4, the J gene TRBJ1-5; no clear D gene. CDR3 size: 13 residues. With 3 bases removed from V and 5 bases from J, the gap between germline ends came to 8 bases. The CDR3 here is CASSFIGDQPQHF. The CDR3, as DNA: TGTGCCAGCAGTTTTATCGGGGATCAGCCCCAGCATTTT.

The rearrangement uses TRBV5-1 and TRBJ1-4, with TRBD1 matching 7 bases. Germline V gives CDR1 SGHRS, CDR2 YFSETQ. Losses at the gene ends were 4 bases for V and 5 bases for J; bases not matched to a gene: 2. The CDR3 has 13 residues. The CDR3, as DNA: TGCGCCAGCAGCCGACAGGGAAATGAAAAACTGTTTTTT. Translating it yields CASSRQGNEKLFF.

The rearrangement links TRBV19 to TRBJ2-7; 11 bases are shared with TRBD2. Germline-derived CDR1 and CDR2 are LNHDA and SQIVND (reference sequence). This CDR3 spans 16 amino acids. J lost 6 bases, V lost 0 bases, and 7 bases had no gene match. In DNA, the CDR3 is TGTGCCAGTAGTATAGAGCGGCTAGCGGGAGGCAGCGAGCAGTACTTC. Its protein product is CASSIERLAGGSEQYF.